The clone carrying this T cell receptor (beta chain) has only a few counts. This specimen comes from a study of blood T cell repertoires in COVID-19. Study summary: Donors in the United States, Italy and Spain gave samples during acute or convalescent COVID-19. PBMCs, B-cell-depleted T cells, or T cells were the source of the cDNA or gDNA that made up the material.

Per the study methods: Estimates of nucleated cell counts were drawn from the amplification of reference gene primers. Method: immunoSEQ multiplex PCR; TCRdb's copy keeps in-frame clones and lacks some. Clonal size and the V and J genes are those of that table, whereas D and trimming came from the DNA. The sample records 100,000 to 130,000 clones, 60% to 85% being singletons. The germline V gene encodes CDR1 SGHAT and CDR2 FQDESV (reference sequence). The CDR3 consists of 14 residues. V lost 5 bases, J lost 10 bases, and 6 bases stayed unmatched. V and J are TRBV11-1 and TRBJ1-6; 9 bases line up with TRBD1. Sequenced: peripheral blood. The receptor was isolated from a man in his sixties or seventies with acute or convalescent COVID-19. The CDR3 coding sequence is TGTGCCAGCAGCCCTACAGGGGGCACGTCACCCCTCCACTTT. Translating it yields CASSPTGGTSPLHF.